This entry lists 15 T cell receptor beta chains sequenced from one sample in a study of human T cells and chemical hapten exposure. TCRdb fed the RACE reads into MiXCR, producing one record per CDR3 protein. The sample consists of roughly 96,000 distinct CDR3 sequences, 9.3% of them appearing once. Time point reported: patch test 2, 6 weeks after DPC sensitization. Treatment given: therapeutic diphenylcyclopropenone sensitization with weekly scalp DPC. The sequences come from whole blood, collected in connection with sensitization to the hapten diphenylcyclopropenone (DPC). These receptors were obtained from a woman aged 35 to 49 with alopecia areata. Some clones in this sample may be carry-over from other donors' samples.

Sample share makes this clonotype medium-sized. For the CDR3, the DNA is TGTGCCAGCAGCTTTTTTGGGACTAGCGGGGATAATGAGCAGTTCTTC. It encodes CASSFFGTSGDNEQFF. The chain recombines TRBV7-2 with TRBJ2-1; 13 positions match TRBD2. The germline V gene encodes CDR1 SGHTA and CDR2 FQGNSA. Trimming cost V 3 bases and J 7 bases; bases outside gene matches: 6. The CDR3 is 16 amino acids.

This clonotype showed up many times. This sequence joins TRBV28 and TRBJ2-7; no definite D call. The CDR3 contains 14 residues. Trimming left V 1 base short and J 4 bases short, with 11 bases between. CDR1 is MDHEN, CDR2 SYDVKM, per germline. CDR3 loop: CASSLSPLPYEQYF. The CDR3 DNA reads TGTGCCAGCAGTTTATCCCCCTTACCATACGAGCAGTACTTC.

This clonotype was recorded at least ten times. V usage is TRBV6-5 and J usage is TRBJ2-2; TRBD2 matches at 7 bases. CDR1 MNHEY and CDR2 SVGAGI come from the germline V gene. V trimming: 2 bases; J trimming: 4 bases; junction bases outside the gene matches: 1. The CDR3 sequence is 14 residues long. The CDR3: CASSYGEGTGELFF. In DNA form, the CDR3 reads TGTGCCAGCAGTTACGGGGAGGGCACCGGGGAGCTGTTTTTT.

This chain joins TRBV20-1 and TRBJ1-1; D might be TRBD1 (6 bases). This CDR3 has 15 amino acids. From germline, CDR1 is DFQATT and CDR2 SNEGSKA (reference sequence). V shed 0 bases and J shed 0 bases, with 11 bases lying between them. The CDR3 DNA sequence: TGCAGTGCTAGAGATAACCCAGGGGTGAACACTGAAGCTTTCTTT. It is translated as CSARDNPGVNTEAFF.

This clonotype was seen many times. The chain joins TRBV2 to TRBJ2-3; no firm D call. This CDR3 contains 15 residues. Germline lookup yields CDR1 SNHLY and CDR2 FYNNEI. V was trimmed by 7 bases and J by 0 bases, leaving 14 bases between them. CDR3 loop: CASNSGATSTDTQYF. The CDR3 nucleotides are TGTGCCAGCAACTCCGGAGCCACTAGCACAGATACGCAGTATTTT.

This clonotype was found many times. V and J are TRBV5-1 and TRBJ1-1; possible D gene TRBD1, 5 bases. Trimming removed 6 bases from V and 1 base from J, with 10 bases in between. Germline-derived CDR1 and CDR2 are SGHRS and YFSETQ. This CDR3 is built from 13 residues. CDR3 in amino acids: CASTIQGNTEAFF. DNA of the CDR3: TGCGCCAGCACCATTCAGGGGAACACTGAAGCTTTCTTT.

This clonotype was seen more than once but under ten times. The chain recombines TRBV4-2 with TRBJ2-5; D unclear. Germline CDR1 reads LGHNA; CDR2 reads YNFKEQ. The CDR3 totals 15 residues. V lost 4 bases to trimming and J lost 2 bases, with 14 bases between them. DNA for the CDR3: TGTGCCAGCAGCCGACAACCCGGCGGACAAGAGACCCAGTACTTC. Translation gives CASSRQPGGQETQYF.

The CDR3 DNA follows: TGTGCCAGCAGCCAAGATGAGGCCGGAGGGGAGCAGTACTTC. This translates into CASSQDEAGGEQYF. This sequence joins TRBV4-2 and TRBJ2-7; D possibly corresponds to TRBD2 (6 bases). CDR1 is LGHNA and CDR2 is YNFKEQ in the germline V gene. This CDR3 contains 14 residues. Between the trimmed V and J ends, which lost 0 bases and 7 bases, there was a span of 13 bases.

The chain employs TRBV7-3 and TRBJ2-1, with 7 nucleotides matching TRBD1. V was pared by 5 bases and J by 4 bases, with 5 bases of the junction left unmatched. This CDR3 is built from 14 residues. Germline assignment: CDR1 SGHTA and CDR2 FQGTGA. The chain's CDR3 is CASSQGQEYNEQFF. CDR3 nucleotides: TGTGCCAGCAGCCAAGGACAGGAATACAATGAGCAGTTCTTC.

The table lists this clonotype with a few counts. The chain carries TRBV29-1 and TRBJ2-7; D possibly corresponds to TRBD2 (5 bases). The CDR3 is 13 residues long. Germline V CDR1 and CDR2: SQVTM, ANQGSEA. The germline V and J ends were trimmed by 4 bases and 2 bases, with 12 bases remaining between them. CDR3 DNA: TGCAGCGTTGCATTAGACGGGACCTACGAGCAGTACTTC. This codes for CSVALDGTYEQYF.

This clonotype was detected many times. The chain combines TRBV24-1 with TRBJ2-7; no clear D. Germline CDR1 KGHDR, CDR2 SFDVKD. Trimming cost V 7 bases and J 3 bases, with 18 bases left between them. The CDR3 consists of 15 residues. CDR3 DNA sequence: TGTGCCACCAGCCCCCCCCGGTCGGGCAACTACGAGCAGTACTTC. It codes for CATSPPRSGNYEQYF.

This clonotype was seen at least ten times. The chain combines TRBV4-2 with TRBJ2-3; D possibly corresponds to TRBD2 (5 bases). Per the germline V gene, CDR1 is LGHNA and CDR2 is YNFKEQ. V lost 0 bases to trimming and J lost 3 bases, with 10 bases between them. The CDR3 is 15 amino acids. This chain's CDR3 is CASSQDLALTDTQYF. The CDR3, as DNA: TGTGCCAGCAGCCAAGATCTAGCTTTAACAGATACGCAGTATTTT.

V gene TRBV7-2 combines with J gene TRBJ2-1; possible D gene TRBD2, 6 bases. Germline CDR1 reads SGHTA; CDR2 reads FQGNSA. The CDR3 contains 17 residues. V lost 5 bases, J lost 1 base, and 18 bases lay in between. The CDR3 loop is CASSRTAHGGSYNEQFF. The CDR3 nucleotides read TGTGCCAGCAGCCGCACCGCCCACGGGGGTTCCTACAATGAGCAGTTCTTC.

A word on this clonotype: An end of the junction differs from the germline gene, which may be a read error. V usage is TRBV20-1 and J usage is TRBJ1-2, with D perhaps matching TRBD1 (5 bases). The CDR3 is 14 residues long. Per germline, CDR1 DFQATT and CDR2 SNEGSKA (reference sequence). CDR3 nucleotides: TGCAGTGCTCGAGATCCGGGGCAGGCGGGCGGCTACACCTTC. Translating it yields CSARDPGQAGGYTF.

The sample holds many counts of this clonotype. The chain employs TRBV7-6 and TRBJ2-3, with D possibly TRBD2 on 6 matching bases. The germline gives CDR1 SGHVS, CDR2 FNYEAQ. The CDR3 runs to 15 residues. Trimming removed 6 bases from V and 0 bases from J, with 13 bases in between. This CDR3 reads CASRGTPTSTDTQYF. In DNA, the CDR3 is TGTGCCAGCAGGGGGACTCCTACTAGCACAGATACGCAGTATTTT. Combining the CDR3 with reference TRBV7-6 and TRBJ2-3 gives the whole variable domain GAGVSQSPRYKVTKRGQDVALRCDPISGHVSLYWYRQALGQGPEFLTYFNYEAQQDKSGLPNDRFSAERPEGSISTLTIQRTEQRDSAMYRCASRGTPTSTDTQYFGPGTRLTVL.